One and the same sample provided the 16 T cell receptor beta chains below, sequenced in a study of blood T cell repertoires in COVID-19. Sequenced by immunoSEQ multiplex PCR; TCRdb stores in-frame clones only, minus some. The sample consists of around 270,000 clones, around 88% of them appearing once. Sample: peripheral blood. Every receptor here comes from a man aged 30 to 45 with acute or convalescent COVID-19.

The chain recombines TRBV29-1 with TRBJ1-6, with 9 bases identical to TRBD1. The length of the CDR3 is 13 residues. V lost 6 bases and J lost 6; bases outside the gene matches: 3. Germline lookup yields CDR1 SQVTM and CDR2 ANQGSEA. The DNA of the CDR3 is TGCAGCGTGGGACAGGGATTTAATTCACCCCTCCACTTT. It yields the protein CSVGQGFNSPLHF.

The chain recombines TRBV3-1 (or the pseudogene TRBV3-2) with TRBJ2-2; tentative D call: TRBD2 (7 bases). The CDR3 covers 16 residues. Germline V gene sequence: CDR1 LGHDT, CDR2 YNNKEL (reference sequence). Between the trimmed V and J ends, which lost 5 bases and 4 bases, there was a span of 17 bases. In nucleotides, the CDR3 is TGTGCCAGCAGCTCCCGGAAGGGGGGGATCACCGGGGAGCTGTTTTTT. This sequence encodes CASSSRKGGITGELFF.

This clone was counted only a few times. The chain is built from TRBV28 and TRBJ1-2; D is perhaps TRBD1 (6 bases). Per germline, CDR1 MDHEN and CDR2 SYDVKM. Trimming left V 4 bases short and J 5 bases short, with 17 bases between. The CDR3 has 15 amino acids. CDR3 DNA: TGTGCCAGCAGTTGGGGTCCGGACAGCTTTTATGGCTACACCTTC. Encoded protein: CASSWGPDSFYGYTF.

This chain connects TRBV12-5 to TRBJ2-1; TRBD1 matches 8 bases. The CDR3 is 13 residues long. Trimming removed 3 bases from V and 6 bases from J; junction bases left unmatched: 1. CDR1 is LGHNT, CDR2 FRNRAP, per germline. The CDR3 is CASGLDRGNEQFF. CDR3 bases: TGTGCTAGTGGTTTAGACAGGGGCAATGAGCAGTTCTTC.

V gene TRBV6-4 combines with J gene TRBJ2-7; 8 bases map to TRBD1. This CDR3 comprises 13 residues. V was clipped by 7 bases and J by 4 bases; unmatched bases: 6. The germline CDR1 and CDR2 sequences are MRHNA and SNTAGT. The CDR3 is CASTDRGSYEQYF. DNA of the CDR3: TGTGCCAGCACCGACAGGGGATCTTACGAGCAGTACTTC.

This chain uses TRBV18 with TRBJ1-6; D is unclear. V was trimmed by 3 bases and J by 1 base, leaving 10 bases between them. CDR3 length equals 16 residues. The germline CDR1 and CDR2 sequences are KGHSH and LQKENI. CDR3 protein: CASSPQKMSYNSPLHF. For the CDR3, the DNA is TGTGCCAGCTCACCTCAGAAGATGTCCTATAATTCACCCCTCCACTTT.

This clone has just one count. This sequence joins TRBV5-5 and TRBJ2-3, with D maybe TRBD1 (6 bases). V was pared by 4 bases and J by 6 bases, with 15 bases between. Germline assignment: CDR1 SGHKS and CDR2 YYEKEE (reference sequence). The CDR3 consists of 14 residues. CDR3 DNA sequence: TGTGCCAGCAGCCAGGCAGGGGATACGGATACGCAGTATTTT. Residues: CASSQAGDTDTQYF.

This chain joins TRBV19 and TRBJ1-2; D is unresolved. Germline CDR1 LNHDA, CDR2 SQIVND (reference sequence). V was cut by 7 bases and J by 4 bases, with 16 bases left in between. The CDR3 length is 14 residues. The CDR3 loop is CASNIHKGSYGYTF. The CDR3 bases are TGTGCCAGTAACATACACAAAGGGAGCTATGGCTACACCTTC.

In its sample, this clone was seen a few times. Here the CDR3 reads CASSLGTGGMNTEAFF. In nucleotides, the CDR3 is TGCGCCAGCAGCTTGGGGACAGGCGGAATGAACACTGAAGCTTTCTTT. The chain is built from TRBV5-1 and TRBJ1-1, with TRBD1 matching over 7 bases. This CDR3 is 16 amino acids long. J gave up 0 bases and V 0 bases, and 5 bases lay outside the gene matches. Per the germline V gene, CDR1 is SGHRS and CDR2 is YFSETQ.

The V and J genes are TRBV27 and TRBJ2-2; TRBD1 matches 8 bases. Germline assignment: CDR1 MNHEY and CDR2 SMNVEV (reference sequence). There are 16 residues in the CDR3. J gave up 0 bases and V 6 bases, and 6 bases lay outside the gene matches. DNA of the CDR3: TGTGCCAGCAGACCACAGGGGGTATCGAACACCGGGGAGCTGTTTTTT. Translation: CASRPQGVSNTGELFF.

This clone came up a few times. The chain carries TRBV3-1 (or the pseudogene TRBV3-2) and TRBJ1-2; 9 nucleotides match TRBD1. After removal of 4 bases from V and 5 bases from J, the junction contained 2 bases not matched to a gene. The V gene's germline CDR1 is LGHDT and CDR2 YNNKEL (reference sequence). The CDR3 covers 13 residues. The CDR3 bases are TGTGCCAGCAGCCCTGACAGGGGGTATGGCTACACCTTC. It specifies CASSPDRGYGYTF.

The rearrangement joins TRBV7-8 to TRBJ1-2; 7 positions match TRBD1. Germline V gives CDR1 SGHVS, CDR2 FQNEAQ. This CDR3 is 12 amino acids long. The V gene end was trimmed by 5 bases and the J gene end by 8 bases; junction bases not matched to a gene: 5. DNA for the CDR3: TGTGCCAGCAGCACAAACAGGGGCGGCTACACCTTC. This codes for CASSTNRGGYTF.

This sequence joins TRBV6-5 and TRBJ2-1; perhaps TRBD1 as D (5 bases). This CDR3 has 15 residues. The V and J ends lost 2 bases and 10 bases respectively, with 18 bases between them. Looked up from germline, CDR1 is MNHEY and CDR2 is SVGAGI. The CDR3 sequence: CASSYLTSGYSEQFF. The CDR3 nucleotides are TGTGCCAGCAGTTACCTTACCTCAGGGTATTCCGAGCAGTTCTTC.

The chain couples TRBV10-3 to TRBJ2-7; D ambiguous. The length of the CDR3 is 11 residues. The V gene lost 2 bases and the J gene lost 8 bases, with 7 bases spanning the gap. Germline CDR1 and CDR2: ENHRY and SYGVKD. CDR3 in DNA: TGTGCCATCAGTGAGCAGGCGAAGCAGTACTTC. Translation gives CAISEQAKQYF.

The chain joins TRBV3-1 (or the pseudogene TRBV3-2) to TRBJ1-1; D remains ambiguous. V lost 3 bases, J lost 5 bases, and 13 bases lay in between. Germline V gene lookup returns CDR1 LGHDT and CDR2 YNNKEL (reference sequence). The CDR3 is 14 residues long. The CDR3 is CASSHLGGETEAFF. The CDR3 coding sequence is TGTGCCAGCAGCCATCTCGGTGGGGAGACTGAAGCTTTCTTT.

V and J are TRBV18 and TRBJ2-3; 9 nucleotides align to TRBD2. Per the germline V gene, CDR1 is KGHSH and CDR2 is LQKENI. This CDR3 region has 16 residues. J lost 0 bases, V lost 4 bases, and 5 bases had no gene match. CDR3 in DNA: TGTGCCAGCTCACTCATGACTAGCGGTAGCACAGATACGCAGTATTTT. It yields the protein CASSLMTSGSTDTQYF.